The 21 T cell receptor beta chains in this list originate from one sample, sequenced in a study of a mutant IDH1 vaccine in newly diagnosed glioma (TCRdb year 2021). The method was the immunoSEQ multiplex PCR assay. In TCRdb, the immuneACCESS table is reduced to in-frame sequences with V and J assigned. These tables do not hold every clone; where another copy was compared, an unresolved V gene accounts for under half, and the others remain unexplained. Recorded for this sample are about 64,000 clones; approximately 81% of them occurred a single time. The ten largest clones represent less than 5% of the sample. These TCRs' antigens remain unknown. The time point tag for this specimen amounts to: week 23, last vaccination. A 20-mer mutant IDH1 peptide at 300 micrograms in Montanide made up each vaccine dose, which was injected subcutaneously together with topical imiquimod. The sequencing used PBMCs, collected from a glioma patient whose treatment included an IDH1 peptide vaccine. The receptors here all came from a man aged 25 to 40 with glioma.

The rearrangement links TRBV7-9 to TRBJ2-1; D remains ambiguous. The V gene's germline CDR1 is SEHNR and CDR2 FQNEAQ (reference sequence). V was pared by 0 bases and J by 0 bases, with 3 bases between. The CDR3 contains 14 residues. The CDR3, as DNA: TGTGCCAGCAGCTTAGCTCCCTCCTACAATGAGCAGTTCTTC. Protein: CASSLAPSYNEQFF. Based on the CDR3 plus reference TRBV7-9 and TRBJ2-1, the full variable domain is DTGVSQNPRHKITKRGQNVTFRCDPISEHNRLYWYRQTLGQGPEFLTYFQNEAQLEKSRLLSDRFSAERPKGSFSTLEIQRTEQGDSAMYLCASSLAPSYNEQFFGPGTRLTVL.

The rearrangement links TRBV15 to TRBJ2-4, with 7 bases fitting TRBD1. The CDR3 extends over 15 amino acids. Germline V CDR1 and CDR2: LNHNV, YYDKDF (reference sequence). With 3 bases clipped from V and 1 base from J, the junction kept 3 bases outside the gene matches. Here the CDR3 reads CATSRTGSAKNIQYF. The DNA of the CDR3 is TGTGCCACCAGCAGGACAGGGTCGGCCAAAAACATTCAGTACTTC.

The genes are TRBV11-2 and TRBJ1-2; weak D call: TRBD1 (5 bases). V gave up 5 bases and J gave up 4 bases, with 14 bases separating them. The CDR3 loop spans 14 amino acids. Germline CDR1 is SGHAT and CDR2 is FQNNGV. The CDR3 is CASSPSGTPYGYTF. The CDR3 DNA reads TGTGCCAGCAGCCCATCCGGGACTCCCTATGGCTACACCTTC.

V and J are TRBV30 and TRBJ2-5; no reliable D call. CDR3 length: 19 residues. Trimming removed 4 bases at V and 2 bases at J, with 29 bases between. Germline V gene sequence: CDR1 GTSNPN, CDR2 SVGIG (reference sequence). The CDR3 DNA is TGTGCCTGGAACAAGGGCGCAATCGAGCACCAAAAGGGACAAGAGACCCAGTACTTC. It encodes CAWNKGAIEHQKGQETQYF.

This clone appeared a single time. The chain recombines TRBV28 with TRBJ2-1; a weak D match, TRBD1 (6 bases). This CDR3 spans 15 amino acids. Looked up from germline, CDR1 is MDHEN and CDR2 is SYDVKM. V lost 6 bases to trimming and J lost 0 bases, with 12 bases between them. This CDR3 is CASSLGQNSYNEQFF. The CDR3 DNA sequence: TGTGCCAGCAGCTTAGGACAGAACTCCTACAATGAGCAGTTCTTC.

V and J are TRBV11-2 and TRBJ2-2; 10 bases are a match to TRBD2. This CDR3 spans 16 amino acids. Germline lookup yields CDR1 SGHAT and CDR2 FQNNGV. V gave up 5 bases and J gave up 2 bases; unmatched junction bases: 5. The CDR3 region has the DNA TGTGCCAGCAGCGACCTAGCGGGGGCTAACACCGGGGAGCTGTTTTTT. Its protein is CASSDLAGANTGELFF.

This clone was counted a few times. The chain carries TRBV19 and TRBJ1-1; 7 bases align to TRBD1. The germline V gene encodes CDR1 LNHDA and CDR2 SQIVND (reference sequence). This CDR3 spans 16 amino acids. V lost 5 bases to trimming and J lost 0 bases; unmatched junction nucleotides: 9. CDR3: CASSPFAGQLNTEAFF. The CDR3 DNA reads as TGTGCCAGTAGTCCCTTTGCGGGACAGTTGAACACTGAAGCTTTCTTT.

The chain employs TRBV18 and TRBJ2-2, with a weak D call TRBD1 (5 bases). V was cut by 1 base and J by 1 base, with 13 bases left in between. Germline assignment: CDR1 KGHSH and CDR2 LQKENI. The CDR3 loop spans 17 amino acids. Written as DNA, the CDR3 is TGTGCCAGCTCACCACGGCTTAAAACAGGGAACACCGGGGAGCTGTTTTTT. Its protein product is CASSPRLKTGNTGELFF. The whole variable domain, remainder taken from reference TRBV18 and TRBJ2-2, is NAGVMQNPRHLVRRRGQEARLRCSPMKGHSHVYWYRQLPEEGLKFMVYLQKENIIDESGMPKERFSAEFPKEGPSILRIQQVVRGDSAAYFCASSPRLKTGNTGELFFGEGSRLTVL.

This chain uses TRBV2 with TRBJ2-5, with 8 bases fitting TRBD2. TRBJ2-7 matches the DNA end more closely, so the J call is doubtful. CDR1 SNHLY and CDR2 FYNNEI come from the germline V gene. This CDR3 spans 14 amino acids. DNA of the CDR3: TGTGCCAGCGTCGAGACTAGCGAGTCCTACGAGCAGTACTTC. Its translation: CASVETSESYEQYF.

The gene calls are TRBV18 and TRBJ1-1; D remains unclear. Germline-derived CDR1 and CDR2 are KGHSH and LQKENI. This CDR3 region has 18 residues. V lost 6 bases and J lost 1, with 24 bases in between. CDR3 amino acids: CASSSIGVTHSGNTEAFF. DNA for the CDR3: TGTGCCAGCTCTAGTATCGGGGTAACACACTCGGGGAACACTGAAGCTTTCTTT.

V gene TRBV5-1 combines with J gene TRBJ2-5, with 11 bases lining up with TRBD2. With V trimmed by 4 bases and J by 4 bases, 12 bases remained unmatched. Germline values: CDR1 SGHRS, CDR2 YFSETQ. The CDR3 covers 17 residues. The CDR3 DNA follows: TGCGCCAGCAGCCGAGGAGGTAGCGGGGGGGCCGGAGAGACCCAGTACTTC. As protein: CASSRGGSGGAGETQYF.

In its sample, this clone was seen once. V gene TRBV7-9 combines with J gene TRBJ1-2, with 7 bases matching TRBD1. The V segment lost 2 bases and the J segment 4 bases; nucleotides outside the gene matches: 19. There are 19 residues in the CDR3. Per germline, CDR1 SEHNR and CDR2 FQNEAQ (reference sequence). In DNA, the CDR3 is TGTGCCAGCAGCTTAAAAGTACTCGTCGATAACAGGGGCCCCTATGGCTACACCTTC. Amino acids: CASSLKVLVDNRGPYGYTF. Variable domain in full (rest from reference TRBV7-9 and TRBJ1-2): DTGVSQNPRHKITKRGQNVTFRCDPISEHNRLYWYRQTLGQGPEFLTYFQNEAQLEKSRLLSDRFSAERPKGSFSTLEIQRTEQGDSAMYLCASSLKVLVDNRGPYGYTFGSGTRLTVV.

This clone has only one observation. In DNA form, the CDR3 reads TGTGCCAGCAGCGGGCGGAAGGGTTTAGGTGAAAAACTGTTTTTT. This gives the protein CASSGRKGLGEKLFF. The rearrangement joins TRBV11-2 to TRBJ1-4; D gene unclear. Trimming removed 5 bases at V and 7 bases at J, with 17 bases between. Germline lookup yields CDR1 SGHAT and CDR2 FQNNGV. The CDR3 has 15 amino acids.

This sequence joins TRBV7-6 and TRBJ2-1; D remains unclear. The length of the CDR3 is 11 residues. V dropped 3 bases and J dropped 12 bases, with 9 bases sitting between them. Germline V CDR1 and CDR2: SGHVS, FNYEAQ. The CDR3, as DNA: TGTGCCAGCAGCTTCAGCCAAGTGCAGTTCTTC. Translating gives CASSFSQVQFF.

This clone was observed a handful of times. DNA of the CDR3: TGTGCCAGCAGCCCGCTCGGACAGGGCTTGCTGAACACTGAAGCTTTCTTT. This encodes CASSPLGQGLLNTEAFF. This chain connects TRBV5-6 to TRBJ1-1; 8 bases map to TRBD1. Germline V lookup: CDR1 SGHDT, CDR2 YYEEEE. The J segment lost 0 bases and the V segment lost 4 bases, leaving 11 bases of the junction unmatched. The CDR3 has 17 amino acids.

The V and J genes are TRBV14 and TRBJ1-1, with TRBD1 matching over 11 bases. The CDR3 covers 14 residues. CDR1 SGHDN and CDR2 FVKESK come from the germline V gene. Germline trimming cut 1 base from V and 10 bases from J; bases unmatched to any gene: 5. The CDR3, as DNA: TGTGCCAGCAGCCAAGGGACAGGGGGCTTTGGAGCTTTCTTT. Its protein product is CASSQGTGGFGAFF. The whole variable domain, filled in from reference TRBV14 and TRBJ1-1, reads EAGVTQFPSHSVIEKGQTVTLRCDPISGHDNLYWYRRVMGKEIKFLLHFVKESKQDESGMPNNRFLAERTGGTYSTLKVQPAELEDSGVYFCASSQGTGGFGAFFGQGTRLTVV.

V is TRBV30 and J is TRBJ2-7, with a possible D match to TRBD1 (6 bases). The germline V gene encodes CDR1 GTSNPN and CDR2 SVGIG (reference sequence). V gave up 0 bases and J gave up 6 bases, with 15 bases separating them. The CDR3 sequence is 14 residues long. CDR3 residues: CAWSVVPGVGEQYF. The CDR3 bases are TGTGCCTGGAGTGTCGTGCCAGGGGTCGGCGAGCAGTACTTC.

The chain links TRBV6-5 to TRBJ1-5, with D possibly being TRBD1 (6 bases). Germline lookup yields CDR1 MNHEY and CDR2 SVGAGI. Trimming stripped 6 bases from V and 4 bases from J, with 13 bases between. The CDR3 consists of 14 residues. CDR3 loop: CASRDYTGNQPQHF. The CDR3 DNA follows: TGTGCCAGCAGGGACTATACAGGGAATCAGCCCCAGCATTTT.

Written as DNA, the CDR3 is TGCGCCAGCAGCCCGGGACATCTTCAGCAGTACTTC. Translated, it gives CASSPGHLQQYF. The J gene is TRBJ2-7, the V gene TRBV5-1, with D perhaps TRBD1 (6 bases). The CDR3 spans 12 residues. With 4 bases removed from V and 8 bases from J, the gap between germline ends came to 13 bases. The germline gives CDR1 SGHRS, CDR2 YFSETQ.

V and J are TRBV7-6 and TRBJ2-5, with unresolved D. The CDR3 runs 15 residues. Trimming stripped 2 bases from V and 3 bases from J, with 13 bases between. Germline lookup yields CDR1 SGHVS and CDR2 FNYEAQ. CDR3 sequence reads: CASSLRWGQEETQYF. In nucleotides, the CDR3 is TGTGCCAGCAGCTTAAGATGGGGTCAAGAAGAGACCCAGTACTTC.

This chain uses TRBV28 with TRBJ2-5; 10 nucleotides align to TRBD1. Looked up from germline, CDR1 is MDHEN and CDR2 is SYDVKM. J lost 4 bases, V lost 4 bases, and 6 bases had no gene match. The CDR3 consists of 15 residues. CDR3 protein: CASSSDRGPVETQYF. The CDR3 DNA follows: TGTGCCAGCAGTTCAGACAGGGGGCCGGTAGAGACCCAGTACTTC.